The 19 T cell receptor beta chains given below trace back to one sample, sequenced in a study of OX40 agonist ivuxolimab in advanced cancers. The assay was immunoSEQ multiplex PCR, and TCRdb's table has in-frame clones only and misses some. The data contain about 45,000 clones, just under 95% of them seen just once; the ten biggest clones take up about 10%. The source material was CD4+ or CD8+ T cells sorted from blood, sampled in a trial of the OX40 agonist ivuxolimab. The receptor source for this set is an adult with an advanced solid tumor such as melanoma, head and neck, liver or kidney cancer.

The chain's CDR3 is CASSLSLEQFF. DNA for the CDR3: TGTGCCAGCAGTTTAAGTCTAGAGCAGTTCTTC. V is TRBV28 and J is TRBJ2-1, with D unclear. The germline V and J ends were trimmed by 2 bases and 10 bases, with 6 bases remaining between them. Per germline, CDR1 MDHEN and CDR2 SYDVKM. The CDR3 contains 11 residues.

The chain combines TRBV5-1 with TRBJ2-7, with TRBD2 identical over 9 bases. CDR3 length: 17 amino acids. The V gene end was trimmed by 4 bases and the J gene end by 0 bases; junction bases not matched to a gene: 11. The germline gives CDR1 SGHRS, CDR2 YFSETQ. The CDR3 is CASSGGEREVFSYEQYF. The CDR3, as DNA: TGCGCCAGCAGCGGGGGAGAGCGGGAGGTCTTCTCCTACGAGCAGTACTTC.

Only a few counts were recorded for this clone. V gene TRBV6-1 combines with J gene TRBJ2-6, with 7 nucleotides matching TRBD2. This CDR3 is built from 15 residues. Germline-derived CDR1 and CDR2 are MNHNS and SASEGT. V lost 8 bases to trimming and J lost 1 base; unmatched junction nucleotides: 5. In DNA form, the CDR3 reads TGTGCCAGCTCGGGGGGAGGTTCTGGGGCCAACGTCCTGACTTTC. Translation gives CASSGGGSGANVLTF.

This clone has more than one count but fewer than ten. V is TRBV6-5 and J is TRBJ1-2, with a tentative D call TRBD1 (6 bases). The CDR3 sequence is 16 residues long. Per germline, CDR1 MNHEY and CDR2 SVGAGI. V was cut by 0 bases and J by 4 bases, with 15 bases left in between. The CDR3: CASSYSPIDRLYGYTF. In nucleotides, the CDR3 is TGTGCCAGCAGTTACTCCCCCATCGACAGGCTCTATGGCTACACCTTC.

The chain carries TRBV4-2 and TRBJ2-5, with a weak D call TRBD2 (6 bases). In germline, CDR1 is LGHNA, CDR2 YNFKEQ. Deletions cut 0 bases from V and 11 bases from J, with 16 bases between. The CDR3 has 14 residues. CDR3 sequence reads: CASSQEWRGGEQYF. The CDR3 nucleotides read TGTGCCAGCAGCCAAGAGTGGCGGGGCGGAGAGCAGTACTTC.

This CDR3 reads CASSLGGYYEQYF. CDR3 coding DNA: TGTGCCAGCAGCTTGGGGGGTTACTACGAGCAGTACTTC. The genes are TRBV7-9 and TRBJ2-7; possibly TRBD2 for D (6 bases). The CDR3 is 13 amino acids. With 3 bases removed from V and 3 bases from J, the gap between germline ends came to 9 bases. Germline assignment: CDR1 SEHNR and CDR2 FQNEAQ (reference sequence). The full variable domain, its missing parts supplied by reference TRBV7-9 and TRBJ2-7, is DTGVSQNPRHKITKRGQNVTFRCDPISEHNRLYWYRQTLGQGPEFLTYFQNEAQLEKSRLLSDRFSAERPKGSFSTLEIQRTEQGDSAMYLCASSLGGYYEQYFGPGTRLTVT.

This chain joins TRBV29-1 and TRBJ2-5, with TRBD2 identical over 9 bases. The better agreement between TRBJ2-7 and the DNA end casts doubt on the J call. Germline assignment: CDR1 SQVTM and CDR2 ANQGSEA. This CDR3 has 12 residues. The CDR3 DNA is TGCAGCGTTGCGGCGGGAGGGGTCGAGCAGTACTTC. It is translated as CSVAAGGVEQYF.

In the case of this clone: Additional DNA sequences in this sample encode the identical CDR3. The V call is TRBV5-1, the J call TRBJ2-7; D is possibly TRBD2 (5 bases). CDR1 is SGHRS and CDR2 is YFSETQ in the germline V gene. This CDR3 spans 12 amino acids. V was clipped by 2 bases and J by 3 bases, with 6 bases between them. The CDR3 loop is CASSLSGYEQYF. CDR3 bases: TGCGCCAGCAGCTTAAGCGGCTACGAGCAGTACTTC.

The chain joins TRBV28 to TRBJ1-3; D ambiguous. Per the germline V gene, CDR1 is MDHEN and CDR2 is SYDVKM. Trimming cost V 6 bases and J 1 base, with 19 bases left between them. This CDR3 comprises 17 residues. This chain's CDR3 is CASSSPPTTHSGNTIYF. The CDR3 nucleotides read TGTGCCAGCAGCTCCCCGCCGACGACCCATTCTGGAAACACCATATATTTT.

The rearrangement joins TRBV7-9 to TRBJ2-1, with TRBD2 matching 12 bases. Germline assignment: CDR1 SEHNR and CDR2 FQNEAQ (reference sequence). J gave up 5 bases and V 5 bases, and 16 bases lay outside the gene matches. The CDR3 contains 19 residues. This chain's CDR3 is CASSPMRPSGRGGNNEQFF. The CDR3 region has the DNA TGTGCCAGCAGCCCGATGAGACCTAGCGGGAGGGGGGGAAACAATGAGCAGTTCTTC.

The chain carries TRBV28 and TRBJ2-1; D unclear. There are 16 residues in the CDR3. Trimming took off 0 bases at V and 0 bases at J, with 9 bases between the two ends. CDR1 MDHEN and CDR2 SYDVKM come from the germline V gene. CDR3 coding DNA: TGTGCCAGCAGTTTATGGGACGAGAGCTCCTACAATGAGCAGTTCTTC. Translation gives CASSLWDESSYNEQFF.

The chain combines TRBV4-3 with TRBJ1-1, with D hard to call. Germline-derived CDR1 and CDR2 are LGHNA and YSLEER. This CDR3 comprises 15 residues. Deletions cut 0 bases from V and 0 bases from J, with 8 bases between. The CDR3 bases are TGCGCCAGCAGCCAAGATGGAGAAGTGAACACTGAAGCTTTCTTT. Amino acid sequence: CASSQDGEVNTEAFF.

This CDR3 is CASSIFADPPYEQYF. Written as DNA, the CDR3 is TGTGCCAGTAGTATTTTTGCGGACCCCCCCTACGAGCAGTACTTC. The chain recombines TRBV19 with TRBJ2-7, with no clear D. The CDR3 is made up of 15 amino acids. The V gene lost 3 bases and the J gene lost 2 bases, with 14 bases spanning the gap. Germline CDR1 and CDR2: LNHDA and SQIVND (reference sequence). The full variable domain, rest sourced from reference TRBV19 and TRBJ2-7, is DGGITQSPKYLFRKEGQNVTLSCEQNLNHDAMYWYRQDPGQGLRLIYYSQIVNDFQKGDIAEGYSVSREKKESFPLTVTSAQKNPTAFYLCASSIFADPPYEQYFGPGTRLTVT.

V is TRBV6-5 and J is TRBJ2-7; 7 nucleotides align to TRBD2. V gave up 7 bases and J gave up 6 bases; unmatched junction bases: 9. The CDR3 runs 13 residues. Germline CDR1 reads MNHEY; CDR2 reads SVGAGI. The CDR3 here is CASKIGGSREQYF. The CDR3 DNA reads as TGTGCCAGCAAGATTGGCGGGAGCCGCGAGCAGTACTTC.

This chain uses TRBV9 with TRBJ1-3; weak D call: TRBD1 (5 bases). There are 11 residues in the CDR3. Trimming stripped 5 bases from V and 7 bases from J, with 7 bases between. The germline gives CDR1 SGDLS, CDR2 YYNGEE. The CDR3 loop is CASRQGNTIYF. The DNA for the CDR3 is TGTGCCAGCAGGCAGGGCAACACCATATATTTT.

This chain uses TRBV5-4 with TRBJ2-7, with TRBD2 matching 7 bases. With 0 bases clipped from V and 2 bases from J, the junction kept 8 bases outside the gene matches. Germline V lookup: CDR1 SGHNT, CDR2 YYREEE (reference sequence). The CDR3 is 16 residues long. The CDR3 is CASSLEPLAAAYEQYF. The CDR3 coding sequence is TGTGCCAGCAGCTTGGAACCGCTAGCGGCAGCCTACGAGCAGTACTTC.

The chain combines TRBV27 with TRBJ2-1, with a tentative D call TRBD2 (6 bases). Germline V CDR1 and CDR2: MNHEY, SMNVEV (reference sequence). This CDR3 has 18 amino acids. Trimming cost V 4 bases and J 6 bases, with 25 bases left between them. This chain's CDR3 is CASSSLLLKGGVFNEQFF. CDR3 nucleotides: TGTGCCAGCAGTTCCCTCCTCCTAAAGGGAGGCGTCTTCAATGAGCAGTTCTTC.

V usage is TRBV27 and J usage is TRBJ2-1; TRBD2 matches 7 bases. The CDR3 extends over 15 amino acids. The germline V gene encodes CDR1 MNHEY and CDR2 SMNVEV (reference sequence). The V and J ends lost 3 bases and 9 bases, in that order; junction bases with no gene match: 11. As DNA, the CDR3 is TGTGCCAGCAGTTTTTTCGCGGGAGCGCGTGGTGAGCAGTTCTTC. Protein sequence: CASSFFAGARGEQFF.

The chain is built from TRBV6-6 and TRBJ2-5; D gene unclear. This CDR3 is 14 amino acids long. V lost 2 bases and J 4 bases, leaving 11 bases between the germline ends. Germline V gene data show CDR1 as MNHNY and CDR2 as SVGAGI (reference sequence). The CDR3 region is CASSYPPRLETQYF. Here the CDR3 DNA reads TGTGCCAGCAGTTACCCCCCCCGTTTAGAGACCCAGTACTTC.